This TCR beta chain emerged from a study of blood T cell repertoires in COVID-19. Study-wide context: Collection of acute and convalescent COVID-19 samples took place in the United States, Italy and Spain. T cells, B-cell-depleted T cells, or PBMCs supplied cDNA or gDNA.

In the study's own analysis: Nucleated cell number was recorded as an estimate derived from reference gene primer amplification. The table came from immunoSEQ multiplex PCR; TCRdb's copy has only in-frame clones and leaves some out. Clone size and the V and J calls come from that table; the DNA yielded D and trimming. The sample records 95,000 to 150,000 clones, 60% to 85% being singletons. The CDR3 runs to 16 residues. The V end was cut by 0 bases, the J end by 5 bases, with 14 bases between. Looked up from germline, CDR1 is SGHDT and CDR2 is YYEEEE. The gene calls are TRBV5-6 and TRBJ2-2; D is perhaps TRBD2 (5 bases). This receptor was identified in a human donor with acute or convalescent COVID-19. The donor label of this sample is uncertain. Specimen: peripheral blood. The CDR3 coding sequence is TGTGCCAGCAGCTTGGGAGTCCTAGCCCGAACCGGGGAGCTGTTTTTT. Translated: CASSLGVLARTGELFF. The full variable domain, in which reference TRBV5-6 and TRBJ2-2 provide the parts outside the CDR3, is DAGVTQSPTHLIKTRGQQVTLRCSPKSGHDTVSWYQQALGQGPQFIFQYYEEEERQRGNFPDRFSGHQFPNYSSELNVNALLLGDSALYLCASSLGVLARTGELFFGEGSRLTVL.